The rows below give T cell receptor beta chains drawn from one sample of a study of OX40 agonist ivuxolimab in advanced cancers. The data were produced by immunoSEQ multiplex PCR, yet TCRdb's version contains in-frame clones alone and is incomplete. The sample consists of 55,000 to 80,000 clones, around 85% of them appearing once. The material was CD4+ or CD8+ T cells sorted from blood, obtained in a trial of the OX40 agonist ivuxolimab. These receptors were obtained from an adult with an advanced solid tumor such as melanoma, head and neck, liver or kidney cancer. Both conserved end residues are part of each CDR3. A D gene is named only where the DNA matches it firmly. The listing skips clone size in some rows; elsewhere it reads once, few, many or a size class.

j_call,clone_size,d_call,v_call,cdr3_aa,cdr3_nt
TRBJ2-5,.,TRBD1,TRBV6-1,CASTAGGSYQETQYF,TGTGCCAGCACTGCAGGGGGCTCTTACCAAGAGACCCAGTACTTC
TRBJ2-5,.,TRBD2,TRBV5-1,CASSPLGGAETQYF,TGCGCCAGCAGCCCCCTCGGGGGGGCAGAGACCCAGTACTTC
TRBJ1-2,.,.,TRBV23-1,CASSHPIDRIVYGYTF,TGCGCCAGCAGTCACCCCATAGACAGGATAGTCTATGGCTACACCTTC
TRBJ2-3,.,.,TRBV18,CASSPPSGLRTDTQYF,TGTGCCAGCTCACCACCTTCGGGGTTACGGACAGATACGCAGTATTTT
TRBJ2-7,.,.,TRBV9,CASSHGGRSEQYF,TGTGCCAGCAGCCATGGGGGGCGAAGCGAGCAGTACTTC
TRBJ2-1,.,.,TRBV7-9,CASSGDREQFF,TGTGCCAGCAGCGGCGACAGGGAGCAGTTCTTC
TRBJ2-6,once,.,TRBV7-9,CASGASGANVLTF,TGTGCCAGCGGAGCCTCTGGGGCCAACGTCCTGACTTTC
TRBJ1-3,.,.,TRBV11-2,CASSAGGFSGNTIYF,TGTGCCAGCAGCGCCGGTGGGTTCTCTGGAAACACCATATATTTT
TRBJ2-3,.,.,TRBV5-6,CASSQLGLREDTQYF,TGTGCCAGCAGCCAATTGGGGTTGAGGGAAGATACGCAGTATTTT
TRBJ1-1,.,.,TRBV6-5,CASSYGGVEAFF,TGTGCCAGCAGTTACGGGGGAGTTGAAGCTTTCTTT
TRBJ2-6,.,TRBD1,TRBV9,CASSPQYRGDGANVLTF,TGTGCCAGCAGCCCACAATACAGGGGTGACGGGGCCAACGTCCTGACTTTC
TRBJ1-6,few,TRBD1,TRBV18,CASSPLQGVQPLHF,TGTGCCAGCTCACCGCTCCAGGGGGTTCAACCCCTCCACTTT
TRBJ1-3,.,.,TRBV2,CASSPGPGNTIYF,TGTGCCAGCAGTCCCGGCCCAGGAAACACCATATATTTT
TRBJ2-1,.,TRBD1,TRBV11-3,CASSPRDSSYNEQFF,TGTGCCAGCAGCCCAAGGGACAGTTCCTACAATGAGCAGTTCTTC
TRBJ2-3,.,TRBD1,TRBV5-1,CASSPQGGRVADTQYF,TGCGCCAGCAGCCCTCAAGGGGGCCGTGTGGCAGATACGCAGTATTTT
TRBJ2-3,.,.,TRBV29-1,CSVGRDTDTQYF,TGCAGCGTTGGCAGGGATACAGATACGCAGTATTTT
TRBJ2-7,.,.,TRBV7-2,CASSLGGGLSEQYF,TGTGCCAGCAGCTTAGGCGGGGGCCTCTCCGAGCAGTACTTC
TRBJ2-7,.,TRBD1,TRBV6-5,CASSYDRASYEQYF,TGTGCCAGCAGTTACGACAGGGCGTCCTACGAGCAGTACTTC
TRBJ1-1,.,.,TRBV11-3,CASSLDPGGYTEAFF,TGTGCCAGCAGCTTAGATCCGGGCGGGTACACTGAAGCTTTCTTT
TRBJ1-2,.,.,TRBV7-2,CASSLDNYGYTF,TGTGCCAGCAGCTTAGACAACTATGGCTACACCTTC